These 30 T cell receptor beta chains originate from one sample sequenced in a study of T cell responses to AZD1222 COVID-19 vaccine. Profiled with immunoSEQ multiplex PCR; TCRdb holds only in-frame clones, not every one. The sample yields around 99,000 clones, approximately 90% seen once. The sample here was peripheral blood, taken on day 0 of AZD1222 vaccination. All receptors come from an adult in good health.

The chain couples TRBV24-1 to TRBJ2-1; D is uncertain. The V gene's germline CDR1 is KGHDR and CDR2 SFDVKD. This CDR3 comprises 13 residues. The ends were cut back, 3 bases at V and 5 bases at J, with 7 bases in the middle. Here the CDR3 DNA reads TGTGCCACCAGTGATGTAATGAACAATGAGCAGTTCTTC. It specifies CATSDVMNNEQFF.

This chain connects TRBV7-6 to TRBJ1-3, with D perhaps TRBD1 (5 bases). The CDR3 contains 16 residues. V lost 2 bases to trimming and J lost 4 bases, with 15 bases between them. The germline V gene encodes CDR1 SGHVS and CDR2 FNYEAQ. CDR3: CASSLFTGRLGNTIYF. CDR3 sequence (DNA): TGTGCCAGCAGCTTATTCACAGGAAGGCTAGGAAACACCATATATTTT.

The rearrangement joins TRBV6-2 or TRBV6-3 to TRBJ2-7; D ambiguous. Germline V gives CDR1 MNHEY, CDR2 SVGEGT. V was trimmed by 3 bases and J by 3 bases, leaving 6 bases between them. CDR3 size: 12 residues. Here the CDR3 reads CASSYPYYEQYF. In nucleotides, the CDR3 is TGTGCCAGCAGTTATCCCTACTACGAGCAGTACTTC.

This chain uses TRBV9 with TRBJ1-4; a weak D match, TRBD1 (5 bases). The length of the CDR3 is 13 residues. The V gene lost 4 bases and the J gene lost 8 bases, with 12 bases spanning the gap. Germline V CDR1 and CDR2: SGDLS, YYNGEE. The CDR3 DNA reads as TGTGCCAGCAGCCCACCGGGACGGGAAAAACTGTTTTTT. This codes for CASSPPGREKLFF.

The chain couples TRBV7-3 to TRBJ2-1; 7 bases agree with TRBD1. After removal of 3 bases from V and 7 bases from J, the junction contained 6 bases not matched to a gene. The CDR3 runs to 14 residues. Germline V gives CDR1 SGHTA, CDR2 FQGTGA. This CDR3 is CASSFDRVGNEQFF. The CDR3 region has the DNA TGTGCCAGCAGCTTCGACAGGGTTGGGAATGAGCAGTTCTTC.

The V call is TRBV28, the J call TRBJ2-7; no definite D call. CDR1 MDHEN and CDR2 SYDVKM come from the germline V gene. The length of the CDR3 is 14 residues. The V end lost 10 bases, the J end lost 4 bases, and 20 bases lay between the germline ends. The CDR3 nucleotides are TGTGCCACCACAGAGGCCCGAGTCCCATACGAGCAGTACTTC. Translated, it gives CATTEARVPYEQYF.

This rearrangement joins TRBV9 to TRBJ1-1, with D perhaps TRBD1 (5 bases). The CDR3 covers 14 residues. With 4 bases removed from V and 4 bases from J, the gap between germline ends came to 14 bases. From germline, CDR1 is SGDLS and CDR2 YYNGEE. The DNA for the CDR3 is TGTGCCAGCAGCCAAAAGGGACGCGGCACTGAAGCTTTCTTT. Encoded protein: CASSQKGRGTEAFF.

The V and J genes are TRBV6-5 and TRBJ1-3; TRBD1 matches at 10 bases. V was clipped by 8 bases and J by 3 bases; unmatched bases: 1. Germline CDR1 and CDR2: MNHEY and SVGAGI. CDR3 length: 13 amino acids. The CDR3 spells CASGDRGGNTIYF. Here the CDR3 DNA reads TGTGCCAGCGGGGACAGGGGTGGAAACACCATATATTTT.

In this sample, this clone turned up once. V gene TRBV10-2 combines with J gene TRBJ2-5, with a tentative D call TRBD1 (5 bases). The CDR3 consists of 14 residues. The ends were cut back, 7 bases at V and 3 bases at J, with 15 bases in the middle. CDR1 WSHSY and CDR2 SAAADI come from the germline V gene. The CDR3 region is CASNVVGPEETQYF. The CDR3 DNA sequence: TGCGCCAGCAATGTTGTGGGGCCCGAAGAGACCCAGTACTTC.

The chain uses TRBV2 and TRBJ2-7; no reliable D call. Germline CDR1 and CDR2: SNHLY and FYNNEI. The CDR3 consists of 13 residues. V dropped 6 bases and J dropped 1 base, with 10 bases sitting between them. This CDR3 reads CASSRGPSYEQYV. CDR3 sequence (DNA): TGTGCCAGCAGCCGCGGACCGTCCTACGAGCAGTACGTC.

V and J are TRBV19 and TRBJ2-1; D is perhaps TRBD2 (5 bases). The germline V gene has CDR1 LNHDA and CDR2 SQIVND (reference sequence). This CDR3 spans 14 amino acids. Trimming removed 5 bases at V and 7 bases at J, with 15 bases between. CDR3 bases: TGTGCCAGTAGTTTTCTCAGCGGTCGAAATGAGCAGTTCTTC. Translating gives CASSFLSGRNEQFF.

The chain carries TRBV7-9 and TRBJ2-1; possible D gene TRBD2, 6 bases. The CDR3 runs to 17 residues. The germline gives CDR1 SEHNR, CDR2 FQNEAQ (reference sequence). V lost 1 base to trimming and J lost 1 base, with 14 bases between them. This CDR3 is CASSLERAGKSYNEQFF. DNA for the CDR3: TGTGCCAGCAGCTTAGAGCGGGCAGGGAAATCCTACAATGAGCAGTTCTTC.

V usage is TRBV15 and J usage is TRBJ1-1; no clear D. The germline gives CDR1 LNHNV, CDR2 YYDKDF (reference sequence). Trimming removed 8 bases from V and 3 bases from J, with 13 bases in between. This CDR3 has 13 residues. CDR3 DNA sequence: TGTGCCACCGCTTACGCTGGGGACACTGAAGCTTTCTTT. Protein sequence: CATAYAGDTEAFF.

The chain carries TRBV19 and TRBJ1-2, with D tentatively TRBD1 (5 bases). CDR1 is LNHDA and CDR2 is SQIVND in the germline V gene (reference sequence). V lost 3 bases, J lost 8 bases, and 13 bases lay in between. The CDR3 is 13 residues long. DNA for the CDR3: TGTGCCAGTAGTATCGACCCCCAGGGCGGCTACACCTTC. As protein: CASSIDPQGGYTF.

J is TRBJ2-1 and V is TRBV25-1, with a weak D call TRBD2 (6 bases). The CDR3 length is 11 residues. V was trimmed by 4 bases and J by 9 bases, leaving 7 bases between them. Per germline, CDR1 MGHDK and CDR2 SYGVNS. CDR3 region: CASSAAGEQFF. CDR3 sequence (DNA): TGTGCCAGCAGTGCAGCGGGTGAGCAGTTCTTC.

V gene TRBV7-7 combines with J gene TRBJ2-3; D call uncertain. Trimming pared 5 bases from V and 1 base from J, leaving 7 bases between. In germline, CDR1 is SSHAT, CDR2 FNYEAQ (reference sequence). This CDR3 comprises 13 residues. CDR3 coding DNA: TGTGCCAGCAGCCACGGAGGCACAGATACGCAGTATTTT. Translated, it gives CASSHGGTDTQYF.

The V call is TRBV27, the J call TRBJ1-1, with 10 bases aligning to TRBD1. Per the germline V gene, CDR1 is MNHEY and CDR2 is SMNVEV (reference sequence). J was trimmed by 0 bases and V by 3 bases; bases with no gene match: 7. CDR3 length: 17 amino acids. CDR3 nucleotide sequence: TGTGCCAGCAGTTTCGACCGGACAGGGGGGATGAACACTGAAGCTTTCTTT. Protein product: CASSFDRTGGMNTEAFF.

This chain links TRBV28 with TRBJ1-4; 9 bases fit TRBD1. Looked up from germline, CDR1 is MDHEN and CDR2 is SYDVKM. CDR3 length: 13 amino acids. After removal of 7 bases from V and 10 bases from J, the junction contained 7 bases not matched to a gene. This CDR3 is CASTSQGARKLFF. The CDR3 DNA sequence: TGTGCCAGCACCTCACAGGGGGCACGAAAACTGTTTTTT.

The chain employs TRBV30 and TRBJ2-3, with 11 bases fitting TRBD1. CDR1 and CDR2 (germline): GTSNPN, SVGIG (reference sequence). The CDR3 spans 14 residues. J was trimmed by 5 bases and V by 5 bases; bases with no gene match: 6. This CDR3 is CAWGQGAFRDTQYF. CDR3 DNA sequence: TGTGCCTGGGGACAGGGGGCATTTAGAGATACGCAGTATTTT.

The chain is built from TRBV6-5 and TRBJ1-4, with 7 bases aligning to TRBD1. V lost 6 bases, J lost 5 bases, and 9 bases stayed unmatched. Germline-derived CDR1 and CDR2 are MNHEY and SVGAGI. The CDR3 runs 15 residues. CDR3 sequence: CASSPHRGENEKLFF. The CDR3 coding sequence is TGTGCCAGCAGCCCGCACAGGGGTGAGAATGAAAAACTGTTTTTT.

This chain links TRBV18 with TRBJ2-7; TRBD1 aligns across 7 bases. This CDR3 is 14 amino acids long. The germline V gene has CDR1 KGHSH and CDR2 LQKENI. With 3 bases clipped from V and 2 bases from J, the junction kept 4 bases outside the gene matches. The CDR3 DNA follows: TGTGCCAGCTCACCGTCAGGGGGAGCCTACGAGCAGTACGTC. Its translation is CASSPSGGAYEQYV.

CDR3: CASSPIIVYNEQFF. CDR3 DNA sequence: TGTGCCAGTAGTCCCATCATAGTATACAATGAGCAGTTCTTC. The chain is built from TRBV19 and TRBJ2-1; D remains unclear. Trimming took 5 bases from V and 4 from J, leaving 12 bases between them. In germline, CDR1 is LNHDA, CDR2 SQIVND (reference sequence). The CDR3 is 14 amino acids.

This clone was seen only once. V is TRBV28 and J is TRBJ1-4, with 7 positions matching TRBD1. V shed 4 bases, J shed 2 bases, and the junction held 13 bases outside the gene matches. There are 18 residues in the CDR3. Germline-derived CDR1 and CDR2 are MDHEN and SYDVKM. The CDR3 DNA follows: TGTGCCAGCAGTTCCTGGACAGGTCAACAGGCCACTAATGAAAAACTGTTTTTT. Amino acid sequence: CASSSWTGQQATNEKLFF.

As concerns this clone: This is likely a read error, given that the CDR3 carries no conserved phenylalanine or tryptophan at its end. J is TRBJ2-2 and V is TRBV19; D is ambiguous. This CDR3 spans 12 amino acids. Germline-derived CDR1 and CDR2 are LNHDA and SQIVND (reference sequence). With 2 bases removed from V and 7 bases from J, the gap between germline ends came to 5 bases. The CDR3 sequence: CASSILVGELFS. The CDR3 DNA is TGTGCCAGTAGTATACTGGTCGGGGAGCTGTTTTCT.

The V and J genes are TRBV18 and TRBJ2-1, with 9 bases aligning to TRBD2. The CDR3 covers 17 residues. CDR1 and CDR2 (germline): KGHSH, LQKENI. The V and J ends lost 0 bases and 7 bases, in that order; junction bases with no gene match: 10. CDR3 sequence: CASSPPLWLAGSNEQFF. CDR3 sequence (DNA): TGTGCCAGCTCACCACCTCTCTGGCTAGCGGGGTCAAATGAGCAGTTCTTC.

The rearrangement uses TRBV29-1 and TRBJ2-1; D gene ambiguous. In germline, CDR1 is SQVTM, CDR2 ANQGSEA. The V and J ends lost 2 bases and 6 bases respectively, with 8 bases between them. The CDR3 extends over 12 amino acids. CDR3 nucleotides: TGCAGCGTTGAATCGGGTGGCAATGAGCAGTTCTTC. As protein: CSVESGGNEQFF.

This rearrangement joins TRBV10-2 to TRBJ2-5; D is possibly TRBD1 or TRBD2 (6 bases each). Germline assignment: CDR1 WSHSY and CDR2 SAAADI. The CDR3 loop spans 17 amino acids. Trimming removed 8 bases from V and 4 bases from J, with 26 bases in between. The CDR3 loop is CASWGAGSQVFPETQYF. Here the CDR3 DNA reads TGCGCCAGCTGGGGGGCGGGGAGTCAGGTATTCCCAGAGACCCAGTACTTC.

V and J are TRBV6-2 or TRBV6-3 and TRBJ1-6; 7 nucleotides align to TRBD1. CDR3 size: 15 residues. After removal of 6 bases from V and 7 bases from J, the junction contained 9 bases not matched to a gene. The germline V gene encodes CDR1 MNHEY and CDR2 SVGEGT. CDR3 amino acids: CASSPWQGGNSPLHF. DNA of the CDR3: TGTGCCAGCAGCCCCTGGCAGGGGGGGAATTCACCCCTCCACTTT.

The chain combines TRBV12-3 or TRBV12-4 with TRBJ1-1; D not certain. V lost 3 bases and J 4 bases, leaving 9 bases between the germline ends. This CDR3 comprises 13 residues. The CDR3 sequence: CASSFRVGTEAFF. The CDR3 DNA follows: TGTGCCAGCAGTTTTAGGGTAGGCACTGAAGCTTTCTTT.

This clone has a single count. The CDR3 DNA sequence: TGTGCCAGCAGTATGAACACTGAAGCTTTCTTT. It translates to CASSMNTEAFF. The chain combines TRBV6-2 or TRBV6-3 with TRBJ1-1, with D hard to call. The germline V and J ends were trimmed by 5 bases and 0 bases, with 1 base remaining between them. This CDR3 contains 11 residues. Germline V CDR1 and CDR2: MNHEY, SVGEGT.